Listed below are T cell receptor beta chains from one sample, sequenced in a study of Ad26.COV2.S vaccination and SARS-CoV-2 variants. Measured with immunoSEQ multiplex PCR; TCRdb has only the in-frame clones, and not every one. The table has roughly 380,000 clones, about 85% seen once. Sample: peripheral blood, taken in a trial of Ad26.COV2.S vaccine versus placebo. These receptors originate from a person aged 18-65 years who received the Ad26.COV2.S COVID-19 vaccine or a placebo. The CDR3 runs from the conserved cysteine through the conserved F or W. The D gene is left open where the match is weak. Some rows have no size entry. The others give once, few or many, or a class for an expanded clone.

D gene,clone size,V gene,J gene,CDR3 DNA,CDR3 protein
NA,NA,TRBV6-5,TRBJ1-1,TGTGCCAGCAGTTACGGATCAGGGGTGGGGGAAGCTTTCTTT,CASSYGSGVGEAFF
NA,NA,TRBV18,TRBJ2-7,TGTGCCAGCTCACCGTCCGACAAGTCCTACGAGCAGTACTTC,CASSPSDKSYEQYF
NA,NA,TRBV18,TRBJ2-1,TGTGCCAGCTCACGTCTGGGCGGCCGCTCCTACAATGAGCAGTTCTTC,CASSRLGGRSYNEQFF
NA,NA,TRBV4-3,TRBJ1-1,TGCGCCAGCAGCCAAGAAGTAAGGGCTGAAGCTTTCTTT,CASSQEVRAEAFF
TRBD1,NA,TRBV7-2,TRBJ1-4,TGTGCCAGCAGCTTTTGGACAGGGGATGAAAAACTGTTTTTT,CASSFWTGDEKLFF
NA,NA,TRBV29-1,TRBJ1-1,TGCAGCGTGCAGGGGACGTACACTGAAGCTTTCTTT,CSVQGTYTEAFF
NA,NA,TRBV12-5,TRBJ1-1,TGTGCTAGTGGACAGGGTCGGACTGAAGCTTTCTTT,CASGQGRTEAFF
NA,NA,TRBV14,TRBJ1-6,TGTGCCAGCAGCCAAGTTGGTGGAGGGTATTCACCCCTCCACTTT,CASSQVGGGYSPLHF
NA,NA,TRBV25-1,TRBJ2-2,TGTGCCACCCAAGGACTGTTGAACACCGGGGAGCTGTTTTTT,CATQGLLNTGELFF
TRBD1,NA,TRBV3-1/TRBV3-2,TRBJ2-7,TGTGCCAGCAGCCAAGAGACTCCGGGGCGGGGACAGGAGACCTACGAGCAGTACTTC,CASSQETPGRGQETYEQYF
TRBD2,NA,TRBV11-3,TRBJ2-3,TGTGCCAGCAGCGCCCGGACTAGCGGGAGCTCTGGAGATACGCAGTATTTT,CASSARTSGSSGDTQYF
NA,NA,TRBV11-3,TRBJ2-3,TGTGCCAGCAGCTTAGATCCAGATACGCAGTATTTT,CASSLDPDTQYF
NA,NA,TRBV5-8,TRBJ1-5,TGTGCCAGTCATTGGGGGGACCAGCCCCAGCATTTT,CASHWGDQPQHF
TRBD1,NA,TRBV2,TRBJ2-3,TGTGCCAGCACCAAGAGGACAGGGATTACAGATACGCAGTATTTT,CASTKRTGITDTQYF
NA,NA,TRBV28,TRBJ1-2,TGTGCCAGCACCAAATCCGGGCCGCCCAGGGGCTACACCTTC,CASTKSGPPRGYTF
TRBD2,NA,TRBV2,TRBJ2-5,TGTGCCAGCAGCCTATTACTAGCGGGGTTTGAAGAGACCCAGTACTTC,CASSLLLAGFEETQYF
TRBD2,few,TRBV2,TRBJ2-5,TGTGCCAGCGGAGGAGCCGGGAGGGAAGGGGTCCAGTACTTC,CASGGAGREGVQYF
TRBD2,NA,TRBV7-9,TRBJ2-6,TGTGCCAGCAGCACATACGGACTAGCGGGAGGTTATGGGGCCAACGTCCTGACTTTC,CASSTYGLAGGYGANVLTF
NA,NA,TRBV28,TRBJ2-3,TGTGCCAGCAGCCGTTTCGGGAAAGGCACAGATACGCAGTATTTT,CASSRFGKGTDTQYF
NA,NA,TRBV7-2,TRBJ1-5,TGTGCCAGCAGCTTACCCGTCCGAGGGCACGGCGATCAGCCCCAGCATTTT,CASSLPVRGHGDQPQHF
TRBD1,NA,TRBV19,TRBJ1-4,TGTGCCAGTAGTATAGTCTCAGGGGGAAATGAAAAACTGTTTTTT,CASSIVSGGNEKLFF
NA,NA,TRBV19,TRBJ2-3,TGTGCCAGTAGTAATACACCAGGGGATACGCAGTATTTT,CASSNTPGDTQYF
NA,NA,TRBV28,TRBJ1-1,TGTGTAGTAGGTGGGGCTGAAGCTTTCTTT,CVVGGAEAFF
TRBD2,NA,TRBV7-2,TRBJ2-5,TGTGCCAGCAGCTTACTCGGACTAGCGGGAGAAGAGACCCAGTACTTC,CASSLLGLAGEETQYF
NA,NA,TRBV20-1,TRBJ2-3,TGCAGTGCTAGTGGACAGATCACAGATACGCAGTATTTT,CSASGQITDTQYF
TRBD1,NA,TRBV6-5,TRBJ2-7,TGTGCCGGAAGGGACAGCTCCTACGAGCAGTACTTC,CAGRDSSYEQYF